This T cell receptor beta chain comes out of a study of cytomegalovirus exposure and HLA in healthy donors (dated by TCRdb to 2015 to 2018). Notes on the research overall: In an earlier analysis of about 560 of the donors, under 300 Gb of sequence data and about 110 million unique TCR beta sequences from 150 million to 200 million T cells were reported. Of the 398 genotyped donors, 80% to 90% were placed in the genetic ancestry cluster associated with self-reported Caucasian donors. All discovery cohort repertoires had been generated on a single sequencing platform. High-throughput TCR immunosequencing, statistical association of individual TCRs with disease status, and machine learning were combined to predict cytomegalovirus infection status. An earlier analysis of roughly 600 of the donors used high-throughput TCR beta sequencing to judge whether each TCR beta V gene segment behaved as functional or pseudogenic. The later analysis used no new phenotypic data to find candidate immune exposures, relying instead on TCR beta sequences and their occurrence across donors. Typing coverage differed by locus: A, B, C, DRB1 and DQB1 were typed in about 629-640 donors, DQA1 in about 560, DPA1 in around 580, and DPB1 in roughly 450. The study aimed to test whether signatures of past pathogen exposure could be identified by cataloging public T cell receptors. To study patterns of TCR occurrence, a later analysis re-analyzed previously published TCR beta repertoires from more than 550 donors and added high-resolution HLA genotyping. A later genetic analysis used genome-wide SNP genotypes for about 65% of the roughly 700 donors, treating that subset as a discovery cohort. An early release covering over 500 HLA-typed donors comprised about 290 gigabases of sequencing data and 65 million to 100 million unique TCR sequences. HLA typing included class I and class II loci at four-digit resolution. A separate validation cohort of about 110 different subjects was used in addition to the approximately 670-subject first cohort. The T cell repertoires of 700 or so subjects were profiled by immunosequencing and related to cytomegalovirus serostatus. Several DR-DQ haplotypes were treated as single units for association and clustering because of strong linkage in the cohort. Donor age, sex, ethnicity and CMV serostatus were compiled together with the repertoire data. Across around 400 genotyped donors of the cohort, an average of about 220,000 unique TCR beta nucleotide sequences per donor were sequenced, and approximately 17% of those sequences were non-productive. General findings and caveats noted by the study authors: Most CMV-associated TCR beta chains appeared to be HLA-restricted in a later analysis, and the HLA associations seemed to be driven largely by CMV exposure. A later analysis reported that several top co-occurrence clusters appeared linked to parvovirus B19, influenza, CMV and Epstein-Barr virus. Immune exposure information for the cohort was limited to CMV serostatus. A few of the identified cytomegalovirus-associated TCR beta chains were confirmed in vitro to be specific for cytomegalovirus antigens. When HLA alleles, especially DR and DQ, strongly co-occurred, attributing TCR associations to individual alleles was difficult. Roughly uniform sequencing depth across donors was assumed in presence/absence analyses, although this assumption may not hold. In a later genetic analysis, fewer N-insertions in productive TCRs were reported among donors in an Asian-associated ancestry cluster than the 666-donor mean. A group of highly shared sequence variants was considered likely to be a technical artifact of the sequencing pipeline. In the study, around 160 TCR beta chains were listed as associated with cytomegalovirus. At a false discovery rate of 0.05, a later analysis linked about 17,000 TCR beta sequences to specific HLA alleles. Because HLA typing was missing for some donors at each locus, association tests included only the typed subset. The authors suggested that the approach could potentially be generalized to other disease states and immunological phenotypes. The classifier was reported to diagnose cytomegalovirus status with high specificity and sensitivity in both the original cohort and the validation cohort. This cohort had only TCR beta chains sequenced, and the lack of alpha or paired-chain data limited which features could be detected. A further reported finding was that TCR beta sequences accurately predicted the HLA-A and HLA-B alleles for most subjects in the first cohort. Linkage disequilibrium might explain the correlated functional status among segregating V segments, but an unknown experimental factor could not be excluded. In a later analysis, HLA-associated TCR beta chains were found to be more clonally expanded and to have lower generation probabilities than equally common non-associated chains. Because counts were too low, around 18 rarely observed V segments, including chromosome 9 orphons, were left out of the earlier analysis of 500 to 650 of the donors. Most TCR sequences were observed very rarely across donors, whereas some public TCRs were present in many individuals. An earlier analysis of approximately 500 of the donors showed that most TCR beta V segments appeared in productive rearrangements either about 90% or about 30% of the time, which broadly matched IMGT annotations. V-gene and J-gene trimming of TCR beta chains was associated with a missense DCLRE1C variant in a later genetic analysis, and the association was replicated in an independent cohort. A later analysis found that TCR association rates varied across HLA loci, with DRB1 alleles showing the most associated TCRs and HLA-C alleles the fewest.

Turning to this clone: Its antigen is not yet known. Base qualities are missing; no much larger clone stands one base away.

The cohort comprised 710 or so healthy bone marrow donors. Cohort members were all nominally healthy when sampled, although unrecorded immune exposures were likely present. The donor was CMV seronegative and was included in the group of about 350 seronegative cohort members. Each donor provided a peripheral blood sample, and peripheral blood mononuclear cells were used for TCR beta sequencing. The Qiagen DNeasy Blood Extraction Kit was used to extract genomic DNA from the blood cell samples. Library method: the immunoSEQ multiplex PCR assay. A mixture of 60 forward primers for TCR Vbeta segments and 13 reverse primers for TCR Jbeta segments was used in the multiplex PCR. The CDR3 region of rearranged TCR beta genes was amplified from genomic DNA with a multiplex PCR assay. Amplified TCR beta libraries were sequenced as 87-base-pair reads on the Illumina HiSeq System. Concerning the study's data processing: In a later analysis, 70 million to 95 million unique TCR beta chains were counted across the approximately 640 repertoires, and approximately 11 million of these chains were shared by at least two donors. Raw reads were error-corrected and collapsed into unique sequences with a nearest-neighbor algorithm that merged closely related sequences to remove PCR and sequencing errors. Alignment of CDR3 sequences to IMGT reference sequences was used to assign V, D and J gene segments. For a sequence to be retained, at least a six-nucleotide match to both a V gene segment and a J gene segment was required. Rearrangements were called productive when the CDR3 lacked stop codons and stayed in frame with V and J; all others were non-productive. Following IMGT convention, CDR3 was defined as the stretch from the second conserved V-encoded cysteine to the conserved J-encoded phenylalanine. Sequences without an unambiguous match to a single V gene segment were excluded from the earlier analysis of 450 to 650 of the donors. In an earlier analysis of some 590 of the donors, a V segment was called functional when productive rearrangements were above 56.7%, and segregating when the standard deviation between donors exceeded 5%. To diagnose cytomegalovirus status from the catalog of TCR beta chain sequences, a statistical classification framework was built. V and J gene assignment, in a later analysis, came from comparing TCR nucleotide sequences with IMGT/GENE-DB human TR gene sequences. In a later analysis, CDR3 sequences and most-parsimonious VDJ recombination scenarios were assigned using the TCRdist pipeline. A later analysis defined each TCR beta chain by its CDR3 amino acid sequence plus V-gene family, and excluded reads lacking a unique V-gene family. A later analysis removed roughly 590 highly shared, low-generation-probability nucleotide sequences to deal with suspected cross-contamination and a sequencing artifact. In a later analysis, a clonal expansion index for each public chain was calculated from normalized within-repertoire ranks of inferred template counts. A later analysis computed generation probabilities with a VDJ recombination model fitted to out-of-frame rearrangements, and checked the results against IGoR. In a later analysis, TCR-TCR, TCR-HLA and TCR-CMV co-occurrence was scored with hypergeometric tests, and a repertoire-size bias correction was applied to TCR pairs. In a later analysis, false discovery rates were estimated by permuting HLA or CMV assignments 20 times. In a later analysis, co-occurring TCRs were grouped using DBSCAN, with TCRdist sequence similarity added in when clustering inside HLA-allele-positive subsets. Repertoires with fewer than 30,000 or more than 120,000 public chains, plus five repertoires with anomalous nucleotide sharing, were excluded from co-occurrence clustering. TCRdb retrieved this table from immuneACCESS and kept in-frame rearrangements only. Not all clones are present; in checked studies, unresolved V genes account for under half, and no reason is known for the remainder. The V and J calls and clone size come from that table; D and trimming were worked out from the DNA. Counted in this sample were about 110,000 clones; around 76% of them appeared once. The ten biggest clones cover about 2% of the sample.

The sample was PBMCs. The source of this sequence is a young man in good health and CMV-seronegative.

CDR3 region: CASSRERLRIETQYF. DNA sequence: TGTGCCAGCAGCCGCGAGCGGCTCCGTATAGAGACCCAGTACTTC. Recombination connected TRBV14 to TRBJ2-5; TRBD2 might be the D gene, on 5 matching bases. According to the germline V gene, CDR1 reads SGHDN and CDR2 reads FVKESK. V is cut by 4 bases and J by 4 bases, and the space between the germline ends is 16 bases. The CDR3 runs 15 residues from the cysteine to the phenylalanine. Only the CDR3 DNA is retained, 45 bases long and in frame from the first base.